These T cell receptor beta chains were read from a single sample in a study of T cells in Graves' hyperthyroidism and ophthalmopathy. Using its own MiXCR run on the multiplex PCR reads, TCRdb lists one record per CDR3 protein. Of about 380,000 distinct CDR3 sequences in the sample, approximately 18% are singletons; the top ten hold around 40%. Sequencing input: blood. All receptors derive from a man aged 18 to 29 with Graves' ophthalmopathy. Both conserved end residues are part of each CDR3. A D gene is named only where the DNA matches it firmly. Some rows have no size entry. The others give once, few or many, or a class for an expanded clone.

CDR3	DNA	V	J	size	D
CASSSGFSGGYTF	TGTGCCAGCAGTTCAGGCTTTTCGGGTGGCTACACCTTC	TRBV6-1	TRBJ1-2	many	.
CASSRDSSGGRGEGTDTQYF	TGTGCCAGCAGTCGGGACTCTAGCGGGGGGCGGGGTGAGGGCACAGATACGCAGTATTTT	TRBV7-9	TRBJ2-3	.	TRBD2
CATSDSRSNIMSEQYF	TGTGCCACCAGTGATTCGCGCAGTAACATTATGAGCGAGCAGTACTTC	TRBV24-1	TRBJ2-7	.	.
CASSFRGLHPFWTF	TGTGCCAGCAGTTTCAGGGGGCTCCACCCGTTTTGGACCTTC	TRBV12-3/TRBV12-4	TRBJ1-2	.	TRBD1
CASRNQGPQHF	TGTGCCAGCAGAAACCAGGGGCCCCAGCATTTT	TRBV28	TRBJ1-5	.	.
CATSDRRQGGDEQFF	TGTGCCACCAGTGATCGAAGACAGGGGGGCGATGAGCAGTTCTTC	TRBV24-1	TRBJ2-1	many	TRBD1
CASSDGGAVNTEAFF	TGTGCCAGCAGTGACGGGGGGGCAGTCAACACTGAAGCTTTCTTT	TRBV2	TRBJ1-1	.	.
CSTRPAPGSSTDTQYF	TGCAGTACTAGACCCGCGCCTGGTTCTAGCACAGATACGCAGTATTTT	TRBV20-1	TRBJ2-3	.	.
CASSLRSGFEQFF	TGTGCCAGCAGCTTAAGATCAGGGTTTGAGCAGTTCTTC	TRBV7-3	TRBJ2-1	.	.
CASRAYGGRETQYF	TGTGCCAGCAGAGCCTACGGGGGCAGGGAGACCCAGTACTTC	TRBV5-8	TRBJ2-5	few	.
CATYSLSGGLGAFF	TGTGCCACCTATAGTTTATCAGGGGGACTAGGAGCTTTCTTT	TRBV28	TRBJ1-1	many	TRBD1
CASSYSGYTEAFF	TGTGCCAGCAGTTACTCAGGATACACTGAAGCTTTCTTT	TRBV6-6	TRBJ1-1	few	.
CASSLGVTQYF	TGCGCCAGCAGCTTGGGGGTTACGCAGTATTTT	TRBV5-1	TRBJ2-3	many	.
CASSEAGTGTYEQYF	TGTGCCAGCAGTGAGGCCGGGACAGGGACCTACGAGCAGTACTTC	TRBV6-1	TRBJ2-7	many	TRBD1
CASSRDSSGGAVETQYF	TGTGCCAGCAGTCGGGACTCTAGCGGGGGGGCTGTTGAGACCCAGTACTTC	TRBV7-9	TRBJ2-5	few	TRBD2